The clone carrying this TCR beta chain was recorded many times. What it binds is not known. V lost 2 bases to trimming and J lost 7 bases; unmatched junction nucleotides: 4. CDR3 length equals 13 residues. The V gene's germline CDR1 is MDHEN and CDR2 SYDVKM. This sample was included in a study of T cells in Graves' hyperthyroidism and ophthalmopathy. Findings and limits, study-wide: Clonotypes that were expanded in thyroid above 0.001 mostly appeared in blood too.

Amplification of TCR beta CDR3 regions was performed using RNA transcripts as template. First-round RT-PCR targeting the TCR CDR3 was performed with the HTBI primer set. MiXCR, applied by TCRdb to the multiplex PCR reads, yields one record per CDR3 protein. The sample gives some 720,000 distinct CDR3 sequences, 16% of which show up once; approximately 8% is in the top ten. Hyperthyroidism patients were newly diagnosed, had disease duration under 2 months, and were aged 18 to 65 years. Diagnosis rested on symptoms, serum thyroxine and TRAb, thyroid ultrasound, and orbital computed tomography. V usage is TRBV28 and J usage is TRBJ2-5; 7 bases align to TRBD2. The sequence was collected from a man aged 18 to 29 with Graves' hyperthyroidism. Sequencing was done on a sample of blood. CDR3 region: CASSLAGEVTQYF. In DNA form, the CDR3 reads TGTGCCAGCAGTTTAGCGGGAGAGGTGACCCAGTACTTC.